This T cell receptor beta chain was retrieved from a study of T cell responses to AZD1222 COVID-19 vaccine. Some clones are missing from TCRdb's copy, which holds only in-frame ones; the method was immunoSEQ multiplex PCR. The sample lists roughly 87,000 clones, around nine tenths occurring once. Germline V gives CDR1 SGHRS, CDR2 YFSETQ. Trimming cost V 4 bases and J 1 base, with 12 bases left between them. This CDR3 spans 15 amino acids. The receptor comes from an adult who received the AZD1222 COVID-19 vaccine. Sequenced here: peripheral blood, sampled 28 days after the second AZD1222 dose. The rearrangement uses TRBV5-1 and TRBJ2-4; D may be TRBD1 (6 bases). The CDR3 bases are TGCGCCAGCAGCGGCGAGGGGGTTGCCAAAAACATTCAGTACTTC. Translation gives CASSGEGVAKNIQYF.